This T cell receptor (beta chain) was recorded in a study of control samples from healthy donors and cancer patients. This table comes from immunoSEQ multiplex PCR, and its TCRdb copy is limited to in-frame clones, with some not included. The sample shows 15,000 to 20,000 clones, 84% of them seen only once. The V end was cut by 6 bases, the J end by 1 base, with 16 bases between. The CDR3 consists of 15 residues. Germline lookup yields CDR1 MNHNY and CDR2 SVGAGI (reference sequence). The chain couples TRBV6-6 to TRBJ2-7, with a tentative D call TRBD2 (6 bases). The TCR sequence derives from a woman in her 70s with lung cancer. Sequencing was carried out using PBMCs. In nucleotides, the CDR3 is TGTGCCAGCAGGAAAAGGACTAATAGATCCTACGAGCAGTACTTC. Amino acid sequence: CASRKRTNRSYEQYF.